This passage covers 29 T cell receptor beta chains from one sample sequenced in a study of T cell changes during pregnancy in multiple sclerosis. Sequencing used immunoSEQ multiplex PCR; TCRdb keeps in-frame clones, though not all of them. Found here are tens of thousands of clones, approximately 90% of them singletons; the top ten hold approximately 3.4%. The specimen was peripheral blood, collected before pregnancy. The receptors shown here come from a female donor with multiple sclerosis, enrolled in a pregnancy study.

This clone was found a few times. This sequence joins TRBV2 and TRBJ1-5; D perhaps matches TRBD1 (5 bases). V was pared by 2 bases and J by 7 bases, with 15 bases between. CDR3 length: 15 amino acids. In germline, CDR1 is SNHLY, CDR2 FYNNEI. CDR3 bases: TGTGCCAGCAGTGAATCGGCAGGGAGGGGACAGCCCCAGCATTTT. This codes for CASSESAGRGQPQHF.

In DNA, the CDR3 is TGCAGCGTACGGTTTGCAGGGGGGTCTGGAAACACCATATATTTT. Protein: CSVRFAGGSGNTIYF. The chain couples TRBV29-1 to TRBJ1-3; 7 bases agree with TRBD1. The CDR3 runs to 15 residues. Germline lookup yields CDR1 SQVTM and CDR2 ANQGSEA. V lost 6 bases to trimming and J lost 1 base; unmatched junction nucleotides: 9.

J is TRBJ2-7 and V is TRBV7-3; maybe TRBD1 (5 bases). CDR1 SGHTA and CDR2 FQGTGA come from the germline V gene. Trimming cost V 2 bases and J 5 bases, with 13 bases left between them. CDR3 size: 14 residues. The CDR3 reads CASSLRQGSHEQYF. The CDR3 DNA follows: TGTGCCAGCAGCTTACGTCAGGGATCCCACGAGCAGTACTTC.

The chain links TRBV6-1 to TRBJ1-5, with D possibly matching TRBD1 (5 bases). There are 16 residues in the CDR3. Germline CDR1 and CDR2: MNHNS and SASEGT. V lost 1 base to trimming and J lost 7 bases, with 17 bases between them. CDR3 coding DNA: TGTGCCAGCAGTGAAGGATCGAGGAGGGGCGAGCAGCCCCAGCATTTT. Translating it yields CASSEGSRRGEQPQHF.

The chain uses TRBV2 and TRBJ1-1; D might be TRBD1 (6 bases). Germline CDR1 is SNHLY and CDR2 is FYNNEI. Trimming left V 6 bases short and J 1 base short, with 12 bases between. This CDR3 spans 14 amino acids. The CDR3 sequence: CASRMGAKNTEAFF. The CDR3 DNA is TGTGCCAGCAGGATGGGGGCCAAGAACACTGAAGCTTTCTTT. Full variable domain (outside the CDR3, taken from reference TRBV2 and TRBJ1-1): EPEVTQTPSHQVTQMGQEVILRCVPISNHLYFYWYRQILGQKVEFLVSFYNNEISEKSEIFDDQFSVERPDGSNFTLKIRSTKLEDSAMYFCASRMGAKNTEAFFGQGTRLTVV.

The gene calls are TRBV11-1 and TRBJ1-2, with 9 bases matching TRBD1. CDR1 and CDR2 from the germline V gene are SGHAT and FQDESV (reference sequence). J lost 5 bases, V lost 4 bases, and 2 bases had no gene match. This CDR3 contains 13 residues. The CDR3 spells CASSWTGEYGYTF. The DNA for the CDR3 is TGTGCCAGCAGCTGGACAGGGGAGTATGGCTACACCTTC. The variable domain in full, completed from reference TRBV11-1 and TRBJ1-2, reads EAEVAQSPRYKITEKSQAVAFWCDPISGHATLYWYRQILGQGPELLVQFQDESVVDDSQLPKDRFSAERLKGVDSTLKIQPAELGDSAMYLCASSWTGEYGYTFGSGTRLTVV.

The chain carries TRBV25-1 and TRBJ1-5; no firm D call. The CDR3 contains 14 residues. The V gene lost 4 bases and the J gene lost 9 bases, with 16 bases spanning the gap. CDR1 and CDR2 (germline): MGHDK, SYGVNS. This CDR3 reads CASSGSGRAGPQHF. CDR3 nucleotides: TGTGCCAGCAGTGGGTCAGGTAGAGCCGGGCCCCAGCATTTT.

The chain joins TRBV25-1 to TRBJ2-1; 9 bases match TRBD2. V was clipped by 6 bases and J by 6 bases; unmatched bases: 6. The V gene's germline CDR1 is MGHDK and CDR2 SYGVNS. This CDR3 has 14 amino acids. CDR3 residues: CASSNSGGRNEQFF. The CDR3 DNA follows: TGTGCCAGCAGCAATAGCGGGGGCCGCAATGAGCAGTTCTTC.

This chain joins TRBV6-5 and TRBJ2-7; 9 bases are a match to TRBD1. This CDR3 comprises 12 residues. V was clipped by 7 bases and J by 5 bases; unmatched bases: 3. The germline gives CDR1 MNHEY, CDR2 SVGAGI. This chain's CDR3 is CASTGTGNEQYF. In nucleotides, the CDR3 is TGTGCCAGCACTGGGACAGGGAACGAGCAGTACTTC.

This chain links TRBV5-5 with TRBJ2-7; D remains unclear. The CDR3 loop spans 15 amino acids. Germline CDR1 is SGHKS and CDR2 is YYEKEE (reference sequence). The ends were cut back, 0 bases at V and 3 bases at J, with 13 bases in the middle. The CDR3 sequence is CASSLEVGGYYEQYF. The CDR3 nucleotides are TGTGCCAGCAGCTTGGAGGTCGGCGGCTACTACGAGCAGTACTTC.

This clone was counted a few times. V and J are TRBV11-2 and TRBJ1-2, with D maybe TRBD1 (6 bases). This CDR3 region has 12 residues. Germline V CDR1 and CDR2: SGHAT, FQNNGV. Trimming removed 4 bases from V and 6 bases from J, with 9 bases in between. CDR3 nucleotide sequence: TGTGCCAGCAGCTGGGAGGGGGATGGCTACACCTTC. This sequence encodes CASSWEGDGYTF.

The CDR3 protein is CAIASGQGAGETQYF. CDR3 DNA sequence: TGTGCCATCGCGAGCGGACAGGGTGCGGGGGAGACCCAGTACTTC. The rearrangement joins TRBV10-3 to TRBJ2-5, with 8 bases that match TRBD1. This CDR3 is built from 15 residues. Germline lookup yields CDR1 ENHRY and CDR2 SYGVKD. The V segment lost 8 bases and the J segment 5 bases; nucleotides outside the gene matches: 13.

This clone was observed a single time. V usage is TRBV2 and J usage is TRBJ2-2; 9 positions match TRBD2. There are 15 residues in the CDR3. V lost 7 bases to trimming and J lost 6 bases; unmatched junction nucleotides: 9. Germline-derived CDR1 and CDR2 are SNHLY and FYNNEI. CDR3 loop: CASKTSGRGPGELFF. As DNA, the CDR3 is TGTGCCAGCAAAACTAGCGGGCGCGGCCCCGGGGAGCTGTTTTTT.

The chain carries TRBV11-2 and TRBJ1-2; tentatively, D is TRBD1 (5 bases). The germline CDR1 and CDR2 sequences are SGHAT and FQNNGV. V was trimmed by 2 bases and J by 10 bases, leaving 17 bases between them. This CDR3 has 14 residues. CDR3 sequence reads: CASSLNRRGVHYTF. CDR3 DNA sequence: TGTGCCAGCAGCTTAAATAGGAGGGGCGTGCACTACACCTTC.

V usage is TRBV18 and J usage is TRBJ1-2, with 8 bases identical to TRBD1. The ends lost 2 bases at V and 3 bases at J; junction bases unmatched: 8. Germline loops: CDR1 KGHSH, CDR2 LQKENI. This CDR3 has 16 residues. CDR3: CASSPARQGRDYGYTF. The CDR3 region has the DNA TGTGCCAGCTCACCAGCCCGACAGGGGAGGGACTATGGCTACACCTTC.

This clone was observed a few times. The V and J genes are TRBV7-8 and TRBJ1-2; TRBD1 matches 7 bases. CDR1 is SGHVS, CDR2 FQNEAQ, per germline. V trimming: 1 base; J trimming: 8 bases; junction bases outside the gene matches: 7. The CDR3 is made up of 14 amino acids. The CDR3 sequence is CASSLGSGGRGYTF. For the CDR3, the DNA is TGTGCCAGCAGCTTAGGTTCAGGGGGTAGGGGCTACACCTTC.

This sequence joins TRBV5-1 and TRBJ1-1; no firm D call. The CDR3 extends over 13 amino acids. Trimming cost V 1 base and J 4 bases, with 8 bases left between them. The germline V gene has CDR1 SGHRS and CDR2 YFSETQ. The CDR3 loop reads CASSLRLSTEAFF. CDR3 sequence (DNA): TGCGCCAGCAGCTTGCGTCTAAGCACTGAAGCTTTCTTT.

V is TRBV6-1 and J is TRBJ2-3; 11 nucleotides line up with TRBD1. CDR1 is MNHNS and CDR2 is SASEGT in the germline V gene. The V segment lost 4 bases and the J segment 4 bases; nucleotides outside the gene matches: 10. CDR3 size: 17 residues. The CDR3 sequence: CASSGKDRGLGSDTQYF. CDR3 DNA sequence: TGTGCCAGCAGTGGAAAGGACAGGGGGCTCGGATCAGATACGCAGTATTTT.

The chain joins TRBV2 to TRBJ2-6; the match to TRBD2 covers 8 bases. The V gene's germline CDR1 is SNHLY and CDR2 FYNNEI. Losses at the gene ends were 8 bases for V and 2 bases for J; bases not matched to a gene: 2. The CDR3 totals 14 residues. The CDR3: CASERETGANVLTF. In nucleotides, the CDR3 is TGTGCCAGCGAGCGGGAGACTGGGGCCAACGTCCTGACTTTC.

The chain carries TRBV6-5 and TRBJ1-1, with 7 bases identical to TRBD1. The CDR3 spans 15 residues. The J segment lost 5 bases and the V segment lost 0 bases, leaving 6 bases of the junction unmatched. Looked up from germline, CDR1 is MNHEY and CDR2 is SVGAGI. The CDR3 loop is CASSYSYRGGTEAFF. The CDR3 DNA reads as TGTGCCAGCAGTTACTCGTACAGGGGAGGAACTGAAGCTTTCTTT.

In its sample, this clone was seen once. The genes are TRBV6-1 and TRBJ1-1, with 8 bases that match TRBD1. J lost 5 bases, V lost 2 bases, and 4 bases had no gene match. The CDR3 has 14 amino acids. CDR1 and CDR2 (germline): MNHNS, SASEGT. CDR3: CASSELTGGTEAFF. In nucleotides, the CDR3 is TGTGCCAGCAGTGAACTAACAGGGGGAACTGAAGCTTTCTTT.

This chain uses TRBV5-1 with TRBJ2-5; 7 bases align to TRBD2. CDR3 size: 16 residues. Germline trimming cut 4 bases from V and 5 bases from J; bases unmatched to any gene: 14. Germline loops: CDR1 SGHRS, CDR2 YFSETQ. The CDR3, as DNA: TGCGCCAGCAGCCGCGGGGGTCGGGGGTCTATGGAGACCCAGTACTTC. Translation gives CASSRGGRGSMETQYF.

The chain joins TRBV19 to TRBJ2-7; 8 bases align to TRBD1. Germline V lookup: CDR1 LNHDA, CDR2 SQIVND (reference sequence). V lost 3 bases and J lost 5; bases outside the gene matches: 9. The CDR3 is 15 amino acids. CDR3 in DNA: TGTGCCAGTAGTATCGGACAGGGCCAGGGAGACGAGCAGTACTTC. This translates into CASSIGQGQGDEQYF.

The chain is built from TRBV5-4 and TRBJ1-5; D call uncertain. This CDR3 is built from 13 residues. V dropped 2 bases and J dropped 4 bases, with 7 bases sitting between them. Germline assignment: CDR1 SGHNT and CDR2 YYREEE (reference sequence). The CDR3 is CASSFGENQPQHF. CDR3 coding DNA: TGTGCCAGCAGCTTTGGAGAAAATCAGCCCCAGCATTTT.

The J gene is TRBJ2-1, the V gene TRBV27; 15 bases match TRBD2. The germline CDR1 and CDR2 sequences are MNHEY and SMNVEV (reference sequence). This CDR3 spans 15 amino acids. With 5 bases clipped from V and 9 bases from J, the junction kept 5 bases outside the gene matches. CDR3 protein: CASSPGLAGGGEQFF. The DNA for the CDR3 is TGTGCCAGCAGTCCCGGACTAGCGGGAGGGGGTGAGCAGTTCTTC.

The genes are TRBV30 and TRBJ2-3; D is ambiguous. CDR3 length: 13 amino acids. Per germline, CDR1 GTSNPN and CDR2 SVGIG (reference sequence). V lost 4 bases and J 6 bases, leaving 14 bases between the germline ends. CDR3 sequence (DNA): TGTGCCTGGAATCCGGGTGGTGGGGATACGCAGTATTTT. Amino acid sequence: CAWNPGGGDTQYF.

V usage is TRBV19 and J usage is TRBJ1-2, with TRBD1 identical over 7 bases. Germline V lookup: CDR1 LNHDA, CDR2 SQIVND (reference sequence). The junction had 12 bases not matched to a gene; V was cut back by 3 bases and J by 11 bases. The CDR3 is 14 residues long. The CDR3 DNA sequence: TGTGCCAGTAGTATTCTCCTTTCGAGGGACAGATACACCTTC. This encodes CASSILLSRDRYTF. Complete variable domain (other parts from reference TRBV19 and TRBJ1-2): DGGITQSPKYLFRKEGQNVTLSCEQNLNHDAMYWYRQDPGQGLRLIYYSQIVNDFQKGDIAEGYSVSREKKESFPLTVTSAQKNPTAFYLCASSILLSRDRYTFGSGTRLTVV.

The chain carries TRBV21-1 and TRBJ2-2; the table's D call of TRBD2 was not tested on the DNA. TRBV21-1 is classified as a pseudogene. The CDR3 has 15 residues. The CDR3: CASSGEGRNTGELFF. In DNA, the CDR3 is TGTGCCAGCAGCGGCGAGGGCAGAAACACCGGGGAGCTGTTTTTT.

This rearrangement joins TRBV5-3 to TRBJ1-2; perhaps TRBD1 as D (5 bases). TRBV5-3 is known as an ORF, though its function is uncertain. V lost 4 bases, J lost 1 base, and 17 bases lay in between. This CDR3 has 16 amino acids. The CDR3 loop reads CARSMGRGGSNYGYTF. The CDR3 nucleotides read TGTGCCAGAAGCATGGGGAGGGGCGGGAGTAACTATGGCTACACCTTC.